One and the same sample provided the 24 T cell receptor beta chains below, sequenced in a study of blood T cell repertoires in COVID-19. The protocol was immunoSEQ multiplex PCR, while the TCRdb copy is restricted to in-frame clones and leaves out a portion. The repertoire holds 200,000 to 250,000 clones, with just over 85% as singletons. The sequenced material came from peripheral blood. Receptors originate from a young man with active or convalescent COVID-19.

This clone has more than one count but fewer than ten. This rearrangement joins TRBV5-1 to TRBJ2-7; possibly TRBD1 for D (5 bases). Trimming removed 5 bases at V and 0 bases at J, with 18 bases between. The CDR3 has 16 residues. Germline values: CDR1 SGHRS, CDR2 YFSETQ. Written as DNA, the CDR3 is TGCGCCAGCAGATCTCTCCCGGACACGTACTCCTACGAGCAGTACTTC. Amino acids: CASRSLPDTYSYEQYF. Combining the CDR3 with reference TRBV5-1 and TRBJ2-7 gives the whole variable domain KAGVTQTPRYLIKTRGQQVTLSCSPISGHRSVSWYQQTPGQGLQFLFEYFSETQRNKGNFPGRFSGRQFSNSRSEMNVSTLELGDSALYLCASRSLPDTYSYEQYFGPGTRLTVT.

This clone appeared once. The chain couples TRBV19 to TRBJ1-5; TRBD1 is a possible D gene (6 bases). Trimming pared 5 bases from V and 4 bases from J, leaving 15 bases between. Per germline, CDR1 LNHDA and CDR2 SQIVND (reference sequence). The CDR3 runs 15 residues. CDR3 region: CASSVGQTGNQPQHF. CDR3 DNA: TGTGCCAGTAGTGTTGGACAGACTGGGAATCAGCCCCAGCATTTT.

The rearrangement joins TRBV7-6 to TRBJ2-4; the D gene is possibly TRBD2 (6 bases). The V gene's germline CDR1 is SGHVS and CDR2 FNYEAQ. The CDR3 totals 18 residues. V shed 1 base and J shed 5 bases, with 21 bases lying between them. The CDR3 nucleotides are TGTGCCAGCAGCTTAGAACCGGGCAGAAGAAGCGGGCAAAACATTCAGTACTTC. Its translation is CASSLEPGRRSGQNIQYF.

The CDR3 sequence is CASSLSWTSGPQGDTQYF. The CDR3 DNA is TGTGCCAGCAGCTTATCGTGGACTAGCGGGCCCCAGGGAGATACGCAGTATTTT. The chain links TRBV7-2 to TRBJ2-3, with 11 bases that match TRBD2. Germline CDR1 is SGHTA and CDR2 is FQGNSA. V dropped 2 bases and J dropped 5; count of bases not matched to a gene: 12. CDR3 size: 18 residues.

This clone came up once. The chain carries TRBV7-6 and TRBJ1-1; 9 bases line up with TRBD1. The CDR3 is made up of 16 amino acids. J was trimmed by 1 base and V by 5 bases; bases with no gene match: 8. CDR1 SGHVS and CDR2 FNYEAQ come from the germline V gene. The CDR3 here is CASSQPTGGGNTEAFF. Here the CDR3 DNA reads TGTGCCAGCAGCCAACCGACAGGGGGGGGGAACACTGAAGCTTTCTTT.

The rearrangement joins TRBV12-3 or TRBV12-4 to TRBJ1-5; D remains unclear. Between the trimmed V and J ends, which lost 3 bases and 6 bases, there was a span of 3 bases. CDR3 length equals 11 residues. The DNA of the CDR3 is TGTGCCAGCAGTTTGAGTCAGCCCCAGCATTTT. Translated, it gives CASSLSQPQHF.

The CDR3 is CASSLGAGVGTGELFF. The CDR3 nucleotides read TGTGCCAGCAGCTTAGGAGCGGGAGTCGGGACCGGGGAGCTGTTTTTT. The chain is built from TRBV7-3 and TRBJ2-2; TRBD2 matches 8 bases. With 2 bases clipped from V and 5 bases from J, the junction kept 7 bases outside the gene matches. The CDR3 contains 16 residues. Germline V lookup: CDR1 SGHTA, CDR2 FQGTGA.

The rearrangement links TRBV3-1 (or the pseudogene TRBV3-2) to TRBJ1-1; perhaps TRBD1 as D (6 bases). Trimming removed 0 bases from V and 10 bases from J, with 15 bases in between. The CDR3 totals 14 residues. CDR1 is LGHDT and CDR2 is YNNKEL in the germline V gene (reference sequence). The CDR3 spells CASSQEGRLQGAFF. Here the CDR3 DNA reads TGTGCCAGCAGCCAAGAGGGACGGCTACAGGGAGCTTTCTTT.

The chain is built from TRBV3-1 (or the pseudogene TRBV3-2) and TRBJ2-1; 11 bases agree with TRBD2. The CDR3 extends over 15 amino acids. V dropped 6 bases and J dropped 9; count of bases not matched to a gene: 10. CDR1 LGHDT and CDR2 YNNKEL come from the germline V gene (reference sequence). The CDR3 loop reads CASRLLAGVLSEQFF. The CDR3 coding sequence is TGTGCCAGCAGGTTACTAGCGGGAGTTTTGAGTGAGCAGTTCTTC.

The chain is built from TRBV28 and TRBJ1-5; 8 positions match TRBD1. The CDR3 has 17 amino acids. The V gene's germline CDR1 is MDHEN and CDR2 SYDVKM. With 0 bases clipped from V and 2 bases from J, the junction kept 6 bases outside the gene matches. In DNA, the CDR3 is TGTGCCAGCAGTTTATGGGGCAGGGGGCGCGGCAATCAGCCCCAGCATTTT. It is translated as CASSLWGRGRGNQPQHF.

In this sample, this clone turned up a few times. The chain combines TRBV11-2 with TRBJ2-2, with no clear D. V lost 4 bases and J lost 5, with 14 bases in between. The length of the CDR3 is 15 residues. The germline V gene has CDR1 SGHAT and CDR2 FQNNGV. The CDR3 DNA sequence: TGTGCCAGCAGCTACCGCGCCGCGTCGACCGGGGAGCTGTTTTTT. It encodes CASSYRAASTGELFF. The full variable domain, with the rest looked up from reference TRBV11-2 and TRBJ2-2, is EAGVAQSPRYKIIEKRQSVAFWCNPISGHATLYWYQQILGQGPKLLIQFQNNGVVDDSQLPKDRFSAERLKGVDSTLKIQPAKLEDSAVYLCASSYRAASTGELFFGEGSRLTVL.

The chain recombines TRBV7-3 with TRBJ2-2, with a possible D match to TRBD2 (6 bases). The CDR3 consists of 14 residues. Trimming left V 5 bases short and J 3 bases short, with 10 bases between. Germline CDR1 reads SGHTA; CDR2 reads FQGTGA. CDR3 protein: CASSLGLHTGELFF. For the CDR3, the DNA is TGTGCCAGCAGCCTGGGACTTCACACCGGGGAGCTGTTTTTT.

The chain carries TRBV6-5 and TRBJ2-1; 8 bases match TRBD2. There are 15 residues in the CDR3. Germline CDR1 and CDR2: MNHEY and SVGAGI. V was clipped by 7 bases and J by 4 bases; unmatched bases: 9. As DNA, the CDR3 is TGTGCCAGCACTTGGGGCACTAGCGGATACAATGAGCAGTTCTTC. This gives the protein CASTWGTSGYNEQFF.

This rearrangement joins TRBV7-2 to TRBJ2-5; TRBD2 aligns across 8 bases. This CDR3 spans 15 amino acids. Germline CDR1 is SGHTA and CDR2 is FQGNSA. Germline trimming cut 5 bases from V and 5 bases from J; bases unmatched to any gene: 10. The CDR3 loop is CASSQRTGTSETQYF. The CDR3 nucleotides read TGTGCCAGCAGCCAAAGAACCGGGACTAGTGAGACCCAGTACTTC. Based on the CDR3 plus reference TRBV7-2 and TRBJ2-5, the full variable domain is GAGVSQSPSNKVTEKGKDVELRCDPISGHTALYWYRQSLGQGLEFLIYFQGNSAPDKSGLPSDRFSAERTGGSVSTLTIQRTQQEDSAVYLCASSQRTGTSETQYFGPGTRLLVL.

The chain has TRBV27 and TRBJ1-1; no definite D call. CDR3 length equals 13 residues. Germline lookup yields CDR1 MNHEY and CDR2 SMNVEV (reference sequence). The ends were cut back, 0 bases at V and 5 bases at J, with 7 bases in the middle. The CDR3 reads CASSLSPRTEAFF. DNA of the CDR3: TGTGCCAGCAGTTTATCGCCCAGGACTGAAGCTTTCTTT.

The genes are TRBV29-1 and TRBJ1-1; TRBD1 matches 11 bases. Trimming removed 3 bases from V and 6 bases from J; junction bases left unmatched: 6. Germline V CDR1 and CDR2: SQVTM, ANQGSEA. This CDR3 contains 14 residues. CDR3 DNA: TGCAGCGTTGAGGCGGACAGGGGGCTCTCTGAAGCTTTCTTT. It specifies CSVEADRGLSEAFF.

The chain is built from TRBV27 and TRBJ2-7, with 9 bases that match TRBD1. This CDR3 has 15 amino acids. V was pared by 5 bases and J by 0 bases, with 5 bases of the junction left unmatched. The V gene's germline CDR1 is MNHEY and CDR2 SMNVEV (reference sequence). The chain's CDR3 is CASSPGQGISYEQYF. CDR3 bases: TGTGCCAGCAGTCCGGGACAGGGAATCTCCTACGAGCAGTACTTC.

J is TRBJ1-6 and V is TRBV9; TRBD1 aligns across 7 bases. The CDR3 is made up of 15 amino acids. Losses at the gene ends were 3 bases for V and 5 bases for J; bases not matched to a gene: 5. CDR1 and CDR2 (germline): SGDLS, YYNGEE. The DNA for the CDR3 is TGTGCCAGCAGCGCCTCCGGACAGGATAATTCACCCCTCCACTTT. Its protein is CASSASGQDNSPLHF.

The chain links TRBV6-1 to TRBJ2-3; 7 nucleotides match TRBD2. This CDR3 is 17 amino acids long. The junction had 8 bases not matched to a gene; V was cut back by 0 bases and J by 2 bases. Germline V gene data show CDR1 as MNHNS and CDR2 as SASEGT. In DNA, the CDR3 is TGTGCCAGCAGTGAAGCGTTGCTAGCGGCAAACACAGATACGCAGTATTTT. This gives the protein CASSEALLAANTDTQYF.

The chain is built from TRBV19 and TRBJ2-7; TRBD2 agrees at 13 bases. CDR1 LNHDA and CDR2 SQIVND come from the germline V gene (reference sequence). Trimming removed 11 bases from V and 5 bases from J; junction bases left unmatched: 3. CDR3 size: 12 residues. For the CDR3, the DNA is TGTGCCGGGGGACTAGCGGGACACGAGCAGTACTTC. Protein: CAGGLAGHEQYF.

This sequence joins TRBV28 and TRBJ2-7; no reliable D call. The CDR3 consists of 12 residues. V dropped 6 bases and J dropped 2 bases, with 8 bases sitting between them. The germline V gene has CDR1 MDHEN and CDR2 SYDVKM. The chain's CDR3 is CASRGITYEQYF. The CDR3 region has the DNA TGTGCCAGCAGGGGCATAACCTACGAGCAGTACTTC.

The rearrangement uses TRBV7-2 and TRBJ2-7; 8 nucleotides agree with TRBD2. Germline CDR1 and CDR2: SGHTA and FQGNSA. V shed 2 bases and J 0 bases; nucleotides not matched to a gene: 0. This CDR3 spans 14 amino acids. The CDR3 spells CASSLREGSYEQYF. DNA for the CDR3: TGTGCCAGCAGCTTACGGGAGGGCTCCTACGAGCAGTACTTC.

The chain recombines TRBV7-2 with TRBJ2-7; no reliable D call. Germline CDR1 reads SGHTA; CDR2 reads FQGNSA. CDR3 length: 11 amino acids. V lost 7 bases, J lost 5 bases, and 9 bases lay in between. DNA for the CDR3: TGTGCCAGCACCTCCAGGCACGAGCAGTACTTC. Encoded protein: CASTSRHEQYF.

The CDR3 nucleotides read TGCAGCGTGAGGGTGGACAGGGATAGCAATCAGCCCCAGCATTTT. It yields the protein CSVRVDRDSNQPQHF. The rearrangement links TRBV29-1 to TRBJ1-5, with 8 bases lining up with TRBD1. Germline values: CDR1 SQVTM, CDR2 ANQGSEA. V trimming: 6 bases; J trimming: 0 bases; junction bases outside the gene matches: 7. This CDR3 spans 15 amino acids.